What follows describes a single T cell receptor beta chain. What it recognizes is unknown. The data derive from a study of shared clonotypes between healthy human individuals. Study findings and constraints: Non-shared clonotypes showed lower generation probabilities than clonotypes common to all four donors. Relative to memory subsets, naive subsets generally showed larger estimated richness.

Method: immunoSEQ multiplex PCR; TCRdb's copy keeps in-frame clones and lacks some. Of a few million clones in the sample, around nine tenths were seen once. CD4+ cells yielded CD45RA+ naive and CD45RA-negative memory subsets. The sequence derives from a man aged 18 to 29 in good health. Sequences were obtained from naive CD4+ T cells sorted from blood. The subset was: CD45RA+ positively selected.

CDR3 sequence reads: CASSLSGSTNQPQHF. The CDR3 coding sequence is TGTGCCAGCAGTTTATCAGGCAGTACCAATCAGCCCCAGCATTTT. The chain links TRBV27 to TRBJ1-5; D unclear. V lost 0 bases to trimming and J lost 3 bases, with 9 bases between them. Per germline, CDR1 MNHEY and CDR2 SMNVEV (reference sequence). There are 15 residues in the CDR3.